The 20 T cell receptor beta chains presented below share a single source sample, sequenced in a study of T cell clones after liver transplantation. This table comes from immunoSEQ multiplex PCR, and its TCRdb copy is limited to in-frame clones, with some not included. The profile shows over 70,000 clones, over 70% of them singletons. This specimen was CD4+ T cells from blood, taken 12 months after liver transplant. The receptors come from a human patient who received a liver transplant. Some T cells here may be from the graft donor.

The chain recombines TRBV29-1 with TRBJ2-1; 10 bases are a match to TRBD2. Germline CDR1 SQVTM, CDR2 ANQGSEA. This CDR3 spans 14 amino acids. V shed 6 bases, J shed 6 bases, and the junction held 8 bases outside the gene matches. CDR3 loop: CSVYGTSEFNEQFF. The CDR3 region has the DNA TGCAGCGTATACGGGACTAGCGAATTCAATGAGCAGTTCTTC.

V gene TRBV7-2 combines with J gene TRBJ2-7, with D perhaps TRBD1 (5 bases). This CDR3 contains 15 residues. The ends were cut back, 5 bases at V and 0 bases at J, with 14 bases in the middle. Germline CDR1 SGHTA, CDR2 FQGNSA. For the CDR3, the DNA is TGTGCCAGCAGCCCCGTGAACAGGTTCTCCTACGAGCAGTACTTC. Translated, it gives CASSPVNRFSYEQYF.

In its sample, this clone was seen once. The chain employs TRBV28 and TRBJ2-7, with 7 bases that match TRBD1. V gave up 3 bases and J gave up 1 base; unmatched junction bases: 9. Germline lookup yields CDR1 MDHEN and CDR2 SYDVKM. The CDR3 contains 16 residues. CDR3 in amino acids: CASSFDRETFSYEQYF. CDR3 sequence (DNA): TGTGCCAGCAGTTTTGACAGGGAGACCTTTTCCTACGAGCAGTACTTC.

The genes are TRBV15 and TRBJ1-3; no firm D call. V shed 0 bases and J shed 0 bases, with 6 bases lying between them. CDR1 and CDR2 (germline): LNHNV, YYDKDF (reference sequence). The CDR3 consists of 15 residues. The DNA of the CDR3 is TGTGCCACCAGCAGAGATTTAACCTCTGGAAACACCATATATTTT. Translating it yields CATSRDLTSGNTIYF.

The sample holds one count of this clone. This rearrangement joins TRBV30 to TRBJ2-1; tentative D call: TRBD1 (6 bases). The CDR3 covers 14 residues. Trimming took 7 bases from V and 3 from J, leaving 16 bases between them. The germline CDR1 and CDR2 sequences are GTSNPN and SVGIG (reference sequence). Written as DNA, the CDR3 is TGTGCCTCCAACGCCGGGACACTCTACAATGAGCAGTTCTTC. It translates to CASNAGTLYNEQFF.

This clone came up once. The chain has TRBV9 and TRBJ2-2; D could derive from TRBD1 or TRBD2 (5 bases each). This CDR3 is 16 amino acids long. Germline V CDR1 and CDR2: SGDLS, YYNGEE. V was clipped by 0 bases and J by 6 bases, with 15 bases between them. CDR3 nucleotide sequence: TGTGCCAGCAGCGTAGGTCGGGGCTCCAATTCCGGGGAGCTGTTTTTT. Translating gives CASSVGRGSNSGELFF.

The chain couples TRBV27 to TRBJ1-1, with TRBD1 as a possible D gene (6 bases). The CDR3 runs 16 residues. V was pared by 2 bases and J by 3 bases, with 16 bases between. The germline V gene has CDR1 MNHEY and CDR2 SMNVEV (reference sequence). The CDR3 spells CASSLVMLEGDTEAFF. The CDR3 DNA reads as TGTGCCAGCAGTTTAGTCATGCTCGAGGGGGACACTGAAGCTTTCTTT.

This clone turned up a few times. The chain links TRBV18 to TRBJ2-5; TRBD1 matches 7 bases. The V segment lost 0 bases and the J segment 5 bases; nucleotides outside the gene matches: 12. Germline V gives CDR1 KGHSH, CDR2 LQKENI. The CDR3 runs 17 residues. DNA of the CDR3: TGTGCCAGCTCACCACCGGGGAGCCGACAGGGAAAGGAGACCCAGTACTTC. Its protein is CASSPPGSRQGKETQYF. The whole variable domain, remainder taken from reference TRBV18 and TRBJ2-5, is NAGVMQNPRHLVRRRGQEARLRCSPMKGHSHVYWYRQLPEEGLKFMVYLQKENIIDESGMPKERFSAEFPKEGPSILRIQQVVRGDSAAYFCASSPPGSRQGKETQYFGPGTRLLVL.

The sample holds many counts of this clone. The identical CDR3 is also encoded by other nucleotide sequences in the sample. The chain uses TRBV18 and TRBJ1-5; D is possibly TRBD1 (5 bases). The germline V gene has CDR1 KGHSH and CDR2 LQKENI. V lost 5 bases and J lost 0, with 8 bases in between. The CDR3 has 14 amino acids. The CDR3 region has the DNA TGTGCCAGCTCATTGACAGATAGCAATCAGCCCCAGCATTTT. Its translation: CASSLTDSNQPQHF.

The CDR3 region is CASSELGQGRQTQYF. The DNA for the CDR3 is TGTGCCAGCAGTGAATTAGGACAGGGGAGACAGACCCAGTACTTC. The rearrangement uses TRBV25-1 and TRBJ2-5; TRBD1 aligns across 9 bases. Trimming took 1 base from V and 6 from J; bases not matched to a gene: 6. The CDR3 covers 15 residues. CDR1 and CDR2 (germline): MGHDK, SYGVNS.

The rearrangement links TRBV18 to TRBJ1-5; D is unresolved. The CDR3 runs 14 residues. The germline V gene encodes CDR1 KGHSH and CDR2 LQKENI. Trimming removed 2 bases at V and 1 base at J, with 6 bases between. CDR3 bases: TGTGCCAGCTCACCAGGGCAGAGCAATCAGCCCCAGCATTTT. Amino acids: CASSPGQSNQPQHF.

As concerns this clone: The germline gene is not matched at one end of the junction; a read error may be the cause. This rearrangement joins TRBV5-1 to TRBJ2-3; D unresolved. The CDR3 has 8 residues. Germline CDR1 and CDR2: SGHRS and YFSETQ. In nucleotides, the CDR3 is TGCGCCAGCAGCTTGATTGACTTT. Translating gives CASSLIDF.

The J gene is TRBJ2-1, the V gene TRBV4-1; possibly TRBD1 or TRBD2 for D (5 bases each). V lost 1 base and J lost 8, with 15 bases in between. The CDR3 has 15 residues. The germline V gene encodes CDR1 MGHRA and CDR2 YSYEKL. CDR3 in amino acids: CASSQVGRGSDEQFF. DNA of the CDR3: TGCGCCAGCAGCCAAGTGGGACGAGGCAGCGATGAGCAGTTCTTC.

This clone showed up just a few times. This chain links TRBV6-5 with TRBJ1-2; tentative D call: TRBD1 (6 bases). V lost 0 bases and J 3 bases, leaving 11 bases between the germline ends. This CDR3 region has 15 residues. The germline CDR1 and CDR2 sequences are MNHEY and SVGAGI. The DNA for the CDR3 is TGTGCCAGCAGTTACTCGTTTCGGGGGCACTATGGCTACACCTTC. It specifies CASSYSFRGHYGYTF.

Details on this clone: One end of the junction is discordant with germline, which a read error may explain. The CDR3 bases are TGTGCCAGCAGTTCGGGGGCCAGAAACATTCAGTACTTC. Its protein is CASSSGARNIQYF. The chain uses TRBV2 and TRBJ2-4; D might be TRBD1 or TRBD2, each matching 6 bases. CDR1 is SNHLY, CDR2 FYNNEI, per germline. The CDR3 spans 13 residues.

This chain connects TRBV2 to TRBJ1-5, with D tentatively TRBD1 (6 bases). The CDR3 is 14 residues long. Trimming shortened V by 6 bases and J by 2 bases, and 11 bases separated the two germline ends. Germline V gene lookup returns CDR1 SNHLY and CDR2 FYNNEI. The CDR3 reads CASSGGWGNQPQHF. The DNA for the CDR3 is TGTGCCAGCAGCGGGGGCTGGGGCAATCAGCCCCAGCATTTT.

This clone has more than one count but fewer than ten. The chain recombines TRBV5-1 with TRBJ1-2; possibly TRBD1 for D (6 bases). From germline, CDR1 is SGHRS and CDR2 YFSETQ. The V gene lost 1 base and the J gene lost 6 bases, with 13 bases spanning the gap. The CDR3 spans 14 residues. The CDR3 nucleotides read TGCGCCAGCAGCTTGTGGGGGCAGGGAGATGGCTACACCTTC. It is translated as CASSLWGQGDGYTF. Full variable domain (rest looked up from reference TRBV5-1 and TRBJ1-2): KAGVTQTPRYLIKTRGQQVTLSCSPISGHRSVSWYQQTPGQGLQFLFEYFSETQRNKGNFPGRFSGRQFSNSRSEMNVSTLELGDSALYLCASSLWGQGDGYTFGSGTRLTVV.

The chain has TRBV4-1 and TRBJ2-3, with 8 bases that match TRBD2. The CDR3 is 16 residues long. From germline, CDR1 is MGHRA and CDR2 YSYEKL. Losses at the gene ends were 1 base for V and 6 bases for J; bases not matched to a gene: 9. In nucleotides, the CDR3 is TGCGCCAGCAGCCAAGGGGACGGGAGGGCCGGGGATACGCAGTATTTT. It specifies CASSQGDGRAGDTQYF.

The V gene is TRBV27, the J gene TRBJ2-3; 13 nucleotides match TRBD2. The CDR3 sequence is 17 residues long. Trimming at V came to 5 bases and at J to 13 bases, leaving 18 bases not matched to a gene. Germline V gives CDR1 MNHEY, CDR2 SMNVEV (reference sequence). The CDR3 DNA reads as TGTGCCAGCAGTCCAATCGGGGGGCTGACTAGCGGGAGGAGAAAGTATTTT. Translation gives CASSPIGGLTSGRRKYF.

J is TRBJ2-1 and V is TRBV5-4; D not certain. Trimming removed 3 bases from V and 4 bases from J, with 11 bases in between. Germline values: CDR1 SGHNT, CDR2 YYREEE (reference sequence). This CDR3 is built from 14 residues. CDR3 nucleotide sequence: TGTGCCAGCAGCTGGGCCGCGGTATACAATGAGCAGTTCTTC. It is translated as CASSWAAVYNEQFF.